The clone carrying this TCR beta chain was picked up many times. This sample stems from a study of blood T cell repertoires in COVID-19. Overall study: The United States, Italy and Spain supplied acute and convalescent COVID-19 samples. T cells, B-cell-depleted T cells, or PBMCs provided the cDNA or gDNA that served as material.

Authors' analysis steps: Amplification from reference gene primers served as the basis for estimated nucleated cell counts. Only in-frame clones appear in the TCRdb table, and some are missing; sequencing was by immunoSEQ multiplex PCR. V and J calls and clone size are copied from that table; D and trimming were computed from the DNA. The profile covers over 250,000 clones, with around nine tenths appearing a single time and roughly 1.8% taken by the ten largest. The J segment lost 3 bases and the V segment lost 4 bases, leaving 9 bases of the junction unmatched. This CDR3 is built from 14 residues. CDR1 is GTSNPN, CDR2 SVGIG, per germline (reference sequence).

The receptor's source is a woman aged 55-69 years who had recovered from COVID-19. The chain has TRBV30 and TRBJ2-7; 7 bases are a match to TRBD1. Sequenced input: PBMCs or T cells enriched from blood (not recorded which). CDR3 residues: CAWTRGTDSYEQYF. CDR3 DNA: TGTGCCTGGACCAGGGGGACAGATAGCTACGAGCAGTACTTC. The full variable domain, in which reference TRBV30 and TRBJ2-7 provide the parts outside the CDR3, is SQTIHQWPATLVQPVGSPLSLECTVEGTSNPNLYWYRQAAGRGLQLLFYSVGIGQISSEVPQNLSASRPQDRQFILSSKKLLLSDSGFYLCAWTRGTDSYEQYFGPGTRLTVT.